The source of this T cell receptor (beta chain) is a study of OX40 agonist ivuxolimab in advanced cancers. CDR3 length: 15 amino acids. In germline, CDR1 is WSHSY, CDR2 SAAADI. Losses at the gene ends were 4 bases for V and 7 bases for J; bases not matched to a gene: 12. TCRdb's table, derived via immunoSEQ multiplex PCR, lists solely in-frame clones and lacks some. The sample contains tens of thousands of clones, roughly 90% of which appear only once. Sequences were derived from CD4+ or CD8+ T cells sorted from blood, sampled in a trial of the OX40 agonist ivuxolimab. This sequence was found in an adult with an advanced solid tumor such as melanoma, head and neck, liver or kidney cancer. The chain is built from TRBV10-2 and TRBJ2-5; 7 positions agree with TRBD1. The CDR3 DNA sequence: TGCGCCAGCAGTGGGCAGACAGGGCCATGGGGGACCCAGTACTTC. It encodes CASSGQTGPWGTQYF.